The 12 T cell receptor beta chains reported below all come from one sample, sequenced in a study of memory CD8 T cells in hepatitis C reinfection. The data were produced by immunoSEQ multiplex PCR, yet TCRdb's version contains in-frame clones alone and is incomplete. The data show 35,000 to 55,000 clones, roughly 90% seen once. Time point given: peak reinfection, 3 to 8 weeks after reinfection detection. TCR sequencing was done directly ex vivo on sorted cells, without expansion in vitro. Sample: naive CD8+ T cells sorted from blood. The source of these receptors is a man younger than 35 with hepatitis C virus infection.

The chain employs TRBV29-1 and TRBJ2-3, with 9 bases matching TRBD2. J lost 5 bases, V lost 1 base, and 1 base had no gene match. Germline loops: CDR1 SQVTM, CDR2 ANQGSEA. CDR3 length: 13 amino acids. The CDR3 here is CSVEGGGGDTQYF. The CDR3 nucleotides are TGCAGCGTTGAAGGCGGGGGGGGAGATACGCAGTATTTT.

The gene calls are TRBV5-1 and TRBJ2-6; 9 nucleotides align to TRBD1. The V gene's germline CDR1 is SGHRS and CDR2 YFSETQ. V dropped 0 bases and J dropped 4; count of bases not matched to a gene: 5. The length of the CDR3 is 17 residues. The CDR3: CASSLAGQGYGANVLTF. For the CDR3, the DNA is TGCGCCAGCAGCTTGGCCGGACAGGGGTACGGGGCCAACGTCCTGACTTTC.

This clone appeared once. The gene calls are TRBV19 and TRBJ1-1; TRBD1 aligns across 9 bases. With 3 bases clipped from V and 5 bases from J, the junction kept 7 bases outside the gene matches. Per germline, CDR1 LNHDA and CDR2 SQIVND (reference sequence). There are 15 residues in the CDR3. CDR3 in amino acids: CASSIHGQGSTEAFF. Here the CDR3 DNA reads TGTGCCAGTAGTATCCACGGACAGGGGAGTACTGAAGCTTTCTTT. Complete variable domain (other parts from reference TRBV19 and TRBJ1-1): DGGITQSPKYLFRKEGQNVTLSCEQNLNHDAMYWYRQDPGQGLRLIYYSQIVNDFQKGDIAEGYSVSREKKESFPLTVTSAQKNPTAFYLCASSIHGQGSTEAFFGQGTRLTVV.

The gene calls are TRBV30 and TRBJ1-1; 7 bases line up with TRBD1. V gave up 0 bases and J gave up 5 bases; unmatched junction bases: 6. CDR3 length: 14 residues. Germline values: CDR1 GTSNPN, CDR2 SVGIG (reference sequence). In nucleotides, the CDR3 is TGTGCCTGGAGTGTACTAGGGGGCGAGACTGAAGCTTTCTTT. It codes for CAWSVLGGETEAFF. Using reference TRBV30 and TRBJ1-1 for the parts outside the CDR3, the full variable domain is SQTIHQWPATLVQPVGSPLSLECTVEGTSNPNLYWYRQAAGRGLQLLFYSVGIGQISSEVPQNLSASRPQDRQFILSSKKLLLSDSGFYLCAWSVLGGETEAFFGQGTRLTVV.

The rearrangement links TRBV5-6 to TRBJ2-2, with 13 bases lining up with TRBD2. Per the germline V gene, CDR1 is SGHDT and CDR2 is YYEEEE. The CDR3 contains 19 residues. J gave up 7 bases and V 0 bases, and 12 bases lay outside the gene matches. The CDR3 DNA reads as TGTGCCAGCAGCTTGGGACTAGCGGGGGGCCAATCTTCAATCGGGGAGCTGTTTTTT. Amino acid sequence: CASSLGLAGGQSSIGELFF.

The gene calls are TRBV7-9 and TRBJ2-5; maybe TRBD1 (6 bases). The CDR3 sequence is 15 residues long. The germline V gene encodes CDR1 SEHNR and CDR2 FQNEAQ (reference sequence). Between the trimmed V and J ends, which lost 2 bases and 5 bases, there was a span of 15 bases. CDR3 nucleotide sequence: TGTGCCAGCAGCTTAACGCCAGGGGTGGGGGAGACCCAGTACTTC. The encoded protein is CASSLTPGVGETQYF.

This clone has a handful of counts. V gene TRBV27 combines with J gene TRBJ2-7; TRBD1 might be the D (6 bases). The CDR3 has 12 residues. CDR1 and CDR2 (germline): MNHEY, SMNVEV (reference sequence). V lost 6 bases and J 3 bases, leaving 9 bases between the germline ends. The CDR3 is CASRDSFYEQYF. The CDR3 bases are TGTGCCAGCAGGGACAGTTTCTACGAGCAGTACTTC.

This clone was seen a single time. J is TRBJ2-3 and V is TRBV27, with TRBD1 matching over 9 bases. The V gene's germline CDR1 is MNHEY and CDR2 SMNVEV (reference sequence). This CDR3 has 13 residues. Unmatched junction bases numbered 3, after V lost 6 bases and J lost 5 bases. This CDR3 reads CASSWTGVDTQYF. The CDR3 bases are TGTGCCAGCAGCTGGACAGGGGTAGATACGCAGTATTTT.

The chain is built from TRBV28 and TRBJ2-2; TRBD1 agrees at 8 bases. The germline V gene has CDR1 MDHEN and CDR2 SYDVKM. V lost 5 bases to trimming and J lost 4 bases; unmatched junction nucleotides: 3. This CDR3 region has 14 residues. The CDR3 coding sequence is TGTGCCAGCAGTCCGGACAGGGCCACCGGGGAGCTGTTTTTT. Translated, it gives CASSPDRATGELFF.

DNA for the CDR3: TGTGCCAGCAGCTTAGGACTACACTCCTACGAGCAGTACTTC. It yields the protein CASSLGLHSYEQYF. This chain uses TRBV7-9 with TRBJ2-7; weak D call: TRBD2 (5 bases). Germline V gene data show CDR1 as SEHNR and CDR2 as FQNEAQ (reference sequence). Trimming cost V 1 base and J 0 bases, with 7 bases left between them. The CDR3 runs 14 residues.

A few counts support this clone. The V and J genes are TRBV25-1 and TRBJ2-7; D call uncertain. The CDR3 is made up of 11 amino acids. Trimming stripped 8 bases from V and 0 bases from J, with 5 bases between. Looked up from germline, CDR1 is MGHDK and CDR2 is SYGVNS. In DNA, the CDR3 is TGTGCCAGCGGGCCCTCCTACGAGCAGTACTTC. Translation: CASGPSYEQYF.

The rearrangement links TRBV5-6 to TRBJ1-4, with 11 bases identical to TRBD1. Germline-derived CDR1 and CDR2 are SGHDT and YYEEEE. The CDR3 runs 14 residues. J gave up 7 bases and V 3 bases, and 2 bases lay outside the gene matches. The CDR3 DNA reads TGTGCCAGCAGCTGGGGACAGGGGGGTGAAAAACTGTTTTTT. Translated: CASSWGQGGEKLFF.